The rows below give T cell receptor beta chains drawn from one sample of a study of OX40 agonist ivuxolimab in advanced cancers. TCRdb's copy holds only in-frame clones and misses some; the assay was immunoSEQ multiplex PCR. The sample shows roughly 60,000 clones, around 90% of them seen only once. This specimen consisted of CD4+ or CD8+ T cells sorted from blood, obtained in a trial of the OX40 agonist ivuxolimab. The receptors were sampled from an adult with an advanced solid tumor such as melanoma, head and neck, liver or kidney cancer. Both conserved end residues are part of each CDR3. A D gene is named only where the DNA matches it firmly. Size tells how often a clone was seen (once, few, many) or the class of an expanded clone, and some rows leave it out.

cdr3_aa cdr3_nt d_call j_call clone_size v_call
CASSLITGVTGELFF TGTGCCAGTAGTCTAATCACAGGGGTCACCGGGGAGCTGTTTTTT TRBD1 TRBJ2-2 . TRBV19
CASSLDGLAGHYEQYF TGTGCCAGCAGCTTAGATGGGCTAGCGGGACACTACGAGCAGTACTTC TRBD2 TRBJ2-7 . TRBV11-2
CASSLTGTGQSEKLFF TGTGCCAGCAGCTTGACGGGGACAGGGCAATCCGAAAAACTGTTTTTT TRBD1 TRBJ1-4 . TRBV5-4
CASSPSGTLQETQYF TGTGCCAGCAGCCCGAGCGGGACGCTCCAAGAGACCCAGTACTTC TRBD2 TRBJ2-5 . TRBV9
CATQRRTGTPYEQYF TGTGCCACTCAAAGAAGAACCGGGACACCCTACGAGCAGTACTTC . TRBJ2-7 few TRBV19
CASSQDYRQGEVRTEAFF TGCGCCAGCAGCCAAGATTATAGACAGGGGGAAGTGCGCACTGAAGCTTTCTTT TRBD1 TRBJ1-1 . TRBV4-1
CASSREYEQYF TGTGCCAGCAGCCGTGAATACGAGCAGTACTTC . TRBJ2-7 . TRBV5-8
CASSDGEGLFETQYF TGCGCCAGCAGTGATGGGGAGGGCCTTTTTGAGACCCAGTACTTC TRBD2 TRBJ2-5 once TRBV10-2
CASSLAGTRNTGELFF TGTGCCAGCAGCTTAGCCGGGACACGAAACACCGGGGAGCTGTTTTTT . TRBJ2-2 . TRBV7-2
CASSFGGNIQYF TGTGCCAGCAGCTTTGGGGGGAACATCCAGTACTTC . TRBJ2-7 . TRBV11-3
CASSRSHRDTQYF TGTGCCAGCAGCAGAAGCCATCGCGATACGCAGTATTTT . TRBJ2-3 . TRBV9
CASSVASVNTEAFF TGTGCCAGCAGCGTAGCTTCGGTGAACACTGAAGCTTTCTTT . TRBJ1-1 . TRBV9
CASSPPSGMSNEQFF TGTGCCAGCTCACCACCTAGCGGGATGAGCAATGAGCAGTTCTTC TRBD2 TRBJ2-1 . TRBV18
CASSPNRGLTDTQYF TGTGCCAGCAGTCCGAACAGGGGGCTCACAGATACGCAGTATTTT TRBD1 TRBJ2-3 . TRBV28
CASSLLQISGELFF TGTGCCAGCAGCTTACTACAGATTAGCGGGGAGCTGTTTTTT . TRBJ2-2 . TRBV7-9
CASNQDRGVPGELFF TGTGCCAGTAATCAGGACAGGGGGGTCCCCGGGGAGCTGTTTTTT TRBD1 TRBJ2-2 . TRBV19
CASRSGKISSYEQYF TGTGCCAGCAGGTCAGGGAAAATCAGCTCCTACGAGCAGTACTTC . TRBJ2-7 . TRBV6-5
CASTMSGSVLTGELFF TGTGCCAGCACCATGAGTGGGTCAGTACTCACCGGGGAGCTGTTTTTT . TRBJ2-2 once TRBV5-4
CASSLGQGSYNEQFF TGTGCCAGCAGCTTGGGGCAGGGCTCCTACAATGAGCAGTTCTTC . TRBJ2-1 . TRBV5-4
CASSIRQDTYEQYF TGTGCCAGCAGTATCCGTCAGGACACCTACGAGCAGTACTTC . TRBJ2-7 . TRBV2
CASREWGSEQYF TGTGCCAGTAGGGAATGGGGCAGCGAGCAGTACTTC . TRBJ2-7 . TRBV19
CAISEPSFSGSYEQYF TGTGCCATCAGTGAGCCATCCTTTAGCGGGTCCTACGAGCAGTACTTC TRBD2 TRBJ2-7 . TRBV10-3
CATSRGVGEQFF TGTGCCACCAGCAGAGGTGTGGGTGAGCAGTTCTTC . TRBJ2-1 once TRBV15
CASSLRANEQFF TGTGCCAGCAGCTTGAGGGCCAATGAGCAGTTCTTC . TRBJ2-1 . TRBV5-4